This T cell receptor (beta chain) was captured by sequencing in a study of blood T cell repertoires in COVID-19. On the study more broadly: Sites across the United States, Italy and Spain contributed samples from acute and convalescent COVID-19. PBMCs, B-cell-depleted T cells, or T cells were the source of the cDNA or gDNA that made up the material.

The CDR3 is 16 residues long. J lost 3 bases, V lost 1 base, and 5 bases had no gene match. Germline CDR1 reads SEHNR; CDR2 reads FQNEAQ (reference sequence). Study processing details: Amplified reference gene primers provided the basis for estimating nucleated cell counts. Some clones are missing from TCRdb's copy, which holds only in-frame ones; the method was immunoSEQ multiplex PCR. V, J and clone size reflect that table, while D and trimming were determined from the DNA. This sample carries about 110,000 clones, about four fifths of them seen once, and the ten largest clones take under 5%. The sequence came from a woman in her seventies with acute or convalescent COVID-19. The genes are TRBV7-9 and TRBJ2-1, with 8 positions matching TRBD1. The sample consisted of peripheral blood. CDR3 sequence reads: CASSLGAGGDYNEQFF. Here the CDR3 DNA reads TGTGCCAGCAGCTTAGGGGCAGGGGGCGACTACAATGAGCAGTTCTTC.